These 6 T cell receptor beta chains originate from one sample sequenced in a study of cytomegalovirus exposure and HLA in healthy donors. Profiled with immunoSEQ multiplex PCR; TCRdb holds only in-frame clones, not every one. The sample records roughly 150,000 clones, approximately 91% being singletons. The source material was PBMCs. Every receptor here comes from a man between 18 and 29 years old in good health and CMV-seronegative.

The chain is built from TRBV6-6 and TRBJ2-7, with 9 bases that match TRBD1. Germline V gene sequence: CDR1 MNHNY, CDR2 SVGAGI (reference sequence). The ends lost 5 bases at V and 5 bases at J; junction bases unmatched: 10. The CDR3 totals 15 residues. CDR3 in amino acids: CASSQPGQGRHEQYV. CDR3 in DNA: TGTGCCAGCAGTCAACCGGGACAGGGTCGACACGAGCAGTACGTC.

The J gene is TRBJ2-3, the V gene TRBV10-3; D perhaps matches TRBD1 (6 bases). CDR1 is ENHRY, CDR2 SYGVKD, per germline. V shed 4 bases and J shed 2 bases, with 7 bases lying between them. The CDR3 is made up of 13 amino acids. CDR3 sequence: CAISGDTTDTQYF. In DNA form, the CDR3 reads TGTGCCATCAGTGGGGACACCACAGATACGCAGTATTTT.

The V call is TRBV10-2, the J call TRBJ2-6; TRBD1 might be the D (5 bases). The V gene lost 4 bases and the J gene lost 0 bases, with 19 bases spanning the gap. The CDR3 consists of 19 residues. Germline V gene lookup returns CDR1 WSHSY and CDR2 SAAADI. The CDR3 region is CASSGQGDPFASGANVLTF. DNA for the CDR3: TGCGCCAGCAGTGGGCAGGGTGACCCCTTCGCCTCTGGGGCCAACGTCCTGACTTTC.

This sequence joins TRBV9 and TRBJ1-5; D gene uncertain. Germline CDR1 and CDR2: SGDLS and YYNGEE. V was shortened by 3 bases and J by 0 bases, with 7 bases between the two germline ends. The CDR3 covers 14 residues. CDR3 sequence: CASSETPSNQPQHF. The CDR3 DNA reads TGTGCCAGCAGCGAGACACCTAGCAATCAGCCCCAGCATTTT.

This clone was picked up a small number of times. The CDR3 sequence: CASSRDRGRLADEQFF. CDR3 bases: TGCGCCAGCAGCCGGGACAGGGGGCGGTTGGCCGATGAGCAGTTCTTC. The genes are TRBV5-1 and TRBJ2-1; the match to TRBD1 covers 12 bases. J lost 8 bases, V lost 4 bases, and 10 bases had no gene match. The CDR3 totals 16 residues. The germline V gene encodes CDR1 SGHRS and CDR2 YFSETQ.

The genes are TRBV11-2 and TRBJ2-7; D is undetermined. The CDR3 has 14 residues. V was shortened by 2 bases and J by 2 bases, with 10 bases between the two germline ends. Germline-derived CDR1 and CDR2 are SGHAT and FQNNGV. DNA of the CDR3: TGTGCCAGCAGCTTATTGGCAGGAACCTACGAGCAGTACTTC. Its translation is CASSLLAGTYEQYF.